The 18 T cell receptor beta chains presented below share a single source sample, sequenced in a study of Graves' ophthalmopathy and Graves' hyperthyroidism. Beta-chain TCR CDR3 regions were amplified from RNA transcripts. The first round was an RT-PCR with HTBI primers, and the second round was a multiplex PCR. TCRdb ran MiXCR on the multiplex PCR reads and lists one entry per CDR3 protein. This sample yields 300,000 to 400,000 distinct CDR3 sequences, of which 15% to 20% are seen a single time; approximately 13% belongs to the top ten. What was sequenced was peripheral blood. The receptor set was obtained from an adult man with Graves' ophthalmopathy.

This clonotype was counted ten times or more. The chain has TRBV2 and TRBJ1-5; 7 bases are a match to TRBD1. With V trimmed by 6 bases and J by 3 bases, 5 bases remained unmatched. The CDR3 is made up of 14 amino acids. Germline values: CDR1 SNHLY, CDR2 FYNNEI. The CDR3, as DNA: TGTGCCAGCAGATCCGGGACAGACAATCAGCCCCAGCATTTT. Residues: CASRSGTDNQPQHF.

The chain has TRBV6-1 and TRBJ2-5, with TRBD1 matching 7 bases. J was trimmed by 3 bases and V by 1 base; bases with no gene match: 11. Germline V gives CDR1 MNHNS, CDR2 SASEGT. This CDR3 is built from 17 residues. Here the CDR3 reads CASSEDSWVGGEETQYF. The DNA for the CDR3 is TGTGCCAGCAGTGAAGATTCGTGGGTAGGGGGCGAAGAGACCCAGTACTTC.

This clonotype has a count of ten or more. The chain has TRBV20-1 and TRBJ2-7, with D possibly being TRBD1 (5 bases). The CDR3 length is 14 residues. Per germline, CDR1 DFQATT and CDR2 SNEGSKA (reference sequence). V dropped 1 base and J dropped 1 base, with 11 bases sitting between them. Here the CDR3 reads CSARVQGTSYEQYF. CDR3 in DNA: TGCAGTGCTAGAGTTCAGGGAACTTCCTACGAGCAGTACTTC.

This clonotype was detected ten times or more. V gene TRBV7-2 combines with J gene TRBJ2-5; 9 positions match TRBD2. Losses at the gene ends were 5 bases for V and 1 base for J; bases not matched to a gene: 8. Germline CDR1 SGHTA, CDR2 FQGNSA. The CDR3 length is 16 residues. The CDR3 DNA reads TGTGCCAGCAGCAGAACCTTTAGCGGGGGCCAAGAGACCCAGTACTTC. Amino acid sequence: CASSRTFSGGQETQYF.

Ten or more counts support this clonotype. The chain links TRBV9 to TRBJ2-5, with a weak D call TRBD2 (6 bases). The germline gives CDR1 SGDLS, CDR2 YYNGEE. V lost 0 bases and J 2 bases, leaving 14 bases between the germline ends. The CDR3 runs 16 residues. For the CDR3, the DNA is TGTGCCAGCAGCGTAGGGGCCGGGGGTATACAAGAGACCCAGTACTTC. Encoded protein: CASSVGAGGIQETQYF.

This clonotype has at least ten counts. This sequence joins TRBV20-1 and TRBJ1-6; weak D call: TRBD1 (6 bases). The germline V gene encodes CDR1 DFQATT and CDR2 SNEGSKA (reference sequence). Trimming stripped 6 bases from V and 8 bases from J, with 26 bases between. The CDR3 length is 17 residues. CDR3 DNA sequence: TGCAGTGCCCCCGGGGACATGGCGGGGGCTTTGGATTCACCCCTCCACTTT. The encoded protein is CSAPGDMAGALDSPLHF.

This clonotype was seen repeatedly, ten times or more. This sequence joins TRBV6-5 and TRBJ2-2, with D possibly being TRBD2 (5 bases). Between the trimmed V and J ends, which lost 3 bases and 2 bases, there was a span of 16 bases. The CDR3 is made up of 17 amino acids. Germline-derived CDR1 and CDR2 are MNHEY and SVGAGI. In DNA, the CDR3 is TGTGCCAGCAGTTATTCCCCGGGGTCCTCTAACACCGGGGAGCTGTTTTTT. Translation: CASSYSPGSSNTGELFF.

This clonotype has ten or more counts. The chain employs TRBV30 and TRBJ1-6; 7 bases align to TRBD1. With 5 bases clipped from V and 7 bases from J, the junction kept 8 bases outside the gene matches. The CDR3 consists of 14 residues. The V gene's germline CDR1 is GTSNPN and CDR2 SVGIG (reference sequence). DNA for the CDR3: TGTGCCTGGGAGAACAGGGGTTGGAATTCACCCCTCCACTTT. Translated: CAWENRGWNSPLHF.

The chain has TRBV6-1 and TRBJ1-1; D unclear. The CDR3 consists of 13 residues. With 2 bases removed from V and 2 bases from J, the gap between germline ends came to 6 bases. From germline, CDR1 is MNHNS and CDR2 SASEGT. The CDR3 DNA reads as TGTGCCAGCAGTGAACAACCCAACACTGAAGCTTTCTTT. As protein: CASSEQPNTEAFF.

This clonotype appeared many times. The chain has TRBV6-2 or TRBV6-3 and TRBJ1-1; TRBD1 matches at 8 bases. This CDR3 contains 18 residues. The junction had 15 bases not matched to a gene; V was cut back by 2 bases and J by 4 bases. Looked up from germline, CDR1 is MNHEY and CDR2 is SVGEGT. The CDR3 region has the DNA TGTGCCAGCAGTTACCCCTCCGACAGGGGCGGTGATATCACTGAAGCTTTCTTT. Translation gives CASSYPSDRGGDITEAFF.

Ten or more counts support this clonotype. The genes are TRBV2 and TRBJ1-1, with TRBD1 identical over 8 bases. The germline gives CDR1 SNHLY, CDR2 FYNNEI. J lost 1 base, V lost 2 bases, and 9 bases had no gene match. The CDR3 is 17 residues long. The CDR3 spells CASSESPGQATNTEAFF. The CDR3 coding sequence is TGTGCCAGCAGTGAATCACCGGGACAGGCCACGAACACTGAAGCTTTCTTT.

This clonotype came up many times. The chain links TRBV19 to TRBJ1-2, with D possibly TRBD1 on 5 matching bases. The CDR3 loop spans 13 amino acids. Trimming shortened V by 7 bases and J by 4 bases, and 13 bases separated the two germline ends. Germline lookup yields CDR1 LNHDA and CDR2 SQIVND (reference sequence). Here the CDR3 DNA reads TGTGCCAGTACCATGGGGCAGGGCTATGGCTACACCTTC. This sequence encodes CASTMGQGYGYTF.

V is TRBV11-2 and J is TRBJ2-2; tentatively, D is TRBD1 (5 bases). The CDR3 contains 15 residues. Germline CDR1 SGHAT, CDR2 FQNNGV. Trimming removed 1 base from V and 4 bases from J, with 10 bases in between. CDR3 amino acids: CASSLVSGFTGELFF. CDR3 DNA: TGTGCCAGCAGCTTAGTCTCAGGGTTCACCGGGGAGCTGTTTTTT.

This clonotype was observed at least ten times. The chain couples TRBV12-3 or TRBV12-4 to TRBJ1-1; 12 bases align to TRBD1. Trimming removed 5 bases from V and 7 bases from J; junction bases left unmatched: 8. This CDR3 contains 15 residues. CDR3 in DNA: TGTGCCAGCAGTCTAACCGGGACAGGGGGCTTTGAAGCTTTCTTT. Protein: CASSLTGTGGFEAFF.

The sample holds many counts of this clonotype. The rearrangement joins TRBV19 to TRBJ1-1, with D tentatively TRBD1 (5 bases). Between the trimmed V and J ends, which lost 6 bases and 1 base, there was a span of 12 bases. Germline CDR1 and CDR2: LNHDA and SQIVND (reference sequence). CDR3 length: 14 residues. The CDR3 region is CASSRRQQNTEAFF. CDR3 nucleotide sequence: TGTGCCAGTAGCCGCCGACAGCAGAACACTGAAGCTTTCTTT. The full variable domain, rest sourced from reference TRBV19 and TRBJ1-1, is DGGITQSPKYLFRKEGQNVTLSCEQNLNHDAMYWYRQDPGQGLRLIYYSQIVNDFQKGDIAEGYSVSREKKESFPLTVTSAQKNPTAFYLCASSRRQQNTEAFFGQGTRLTVV.

This clonotype appeared many times. The chain combines TRBV20-1 with TRBJ2-5; the D gene is possibly TRBD1 (6 bases). Germline CDR1 reads DFQATT; CDR2 reads SNEGSKA (reference sequence). Trimming shortened V by 1 base and J by 2 bases, and 11 bases separated the two germline ends. The CDR3 contains 14 residues. This CDR3 is CSARAPGQQETQYF. CDR3 sequence (DNA): TGCAGTGCTAGAGCGCCGGGACAACAAGAGACCCAGTACTTC.

At least ten counts were recorded for this clonotype. The chain combines TRBV6-2 or TRBV6-3 with TRBJ1-6; tentatively, D is TRBD1 (6 bases). The length of the CDR3 is 18 residues. Between the trimmed V and J ends, which lost 1 base and 9 bases, there was a span of 22 bases. CDR1 and CDR2 from the germline V gene are MNHEY and SVGEGT. CDR3 protein: CASSYYLGQRARISPLHF. The CDR3 bases are TGTGCCAGCAGTTACTACCTCGGACAGCGAGCGAGAATTTCACCCCTCCACTTT.

This clonotype was recorded a few times. The chain employs TRBV7-2 and TRBJ2-2; TRBD2 matches 8 bases. The ends lost 7 bases at V and 7 bases at J; junction bases unmatched: 8. The CDR3 is 14 residues long. The germline CDR1 and CDR2 sequences are SGHTA and FQGNSA. The CDR3: CASMLAGSGGELFF. Written as DNA, the CDR3 is TGTGCCAGCATGTTAGCGGGGAGTGGCGGGGAGCTGTTTTTT. Using reference TRBV7-2 and TRBJ2-2 for the parts outside the CDR3, the full variable domain is GAGVSQSPSNKVTEKGKDVELRCDPISGHTALYWYRQSLGQGLEFLIYFQGNSAPDKSGLPSDRFSAERTGGSVSTLTIQRTQQEDSAVYLCASMLAGSGGELFFGEGSRLTVL.